This passage covers 4 T cell receptor beta chains from one sample sequenced in a study of OX40 agonist ivuxolimab in advanced cancers. Data came from immunoSEQ multiplex PCR; TCRdb stores just in-frame clones and leaves some out. The sample holds fewer than 40,000 clones; approximately 90% are singletons and the top ten take under 1%. The specimen comprised CD4+ or CD8+ T cells sorted from blood, sampled in a trial of the OX40 agonist ivuxolimab. These receptor sequences come from an adult with an advanced solid tumor such as melanoma, head and neck, liver or kidney cancer.

J is TRBJ2-5 and V is TRBV29-1; the match to TRBD2 covers 9 bases. Germline CDR1 reads SQVTM; CDR2 reads ANQGSEA. This CDR3 region has 15 residues. V lost 6 bases, J lost 5 bases, and 13 bases stayed unmatched. DNA for the CDR3: TGCAGCGTGTCCTTCCGGGGCGGGGGGGCGGAGACCCAGTACTTC. Translation: CSVSFRGGGAETQYF. Filled out from reference TRBV29-1 and TRBJ2-5, the complete variable domain reads SAVISQKPSRDICQRGTSLTIQCQVDSQVTMMFWYRQQPGQSLTLIATANQGSEATYESGFVIDKFPISRPNLTFSTLTVSNMSPEDSSIYLCSVSFRGGGAETQYFGPGTRLLVL.

This clone was seen more than once but under ten times. This rearrangement joins TRBV5-1 to TRBJ2-5; tentatively, D is TRBD1 or TRBD2 (7 bases each). Trimming shortened V by 2 bases and J by 2 bases, and 10 bases separated the two germline ends. The CDR3 runs to 14 residues. Germline-derived CDR1 and CDR2 are SGHRS and YFSETQ. CDR3 amino acids: CASSFQGGQETQYF. The CDR3 nucleotides read TGCGCCAGCAGCTTTCAGGGGGGGCAAGAGACCCAGTACTTC.

The chain uses TRBV2 and TRBJ2-7, with a weak D call TRBD1 (5 bases). CDR3 length: 14 residues. The V gene lost 1 base and the J gene lost 2 bases, with 9 bases spanning the gap. Per the germline V gene, CDR1 is SNHLY and CDR2 is FYNNEI. The CDR3 here is CASSEGQTPYEQYF. The CDR3 DNA sequence: TGTGCCAGCAGTGAAGGACAGACCCCCTACGAGCAGTACTTC.

This clone was seen just once. The J gene is TRBJ2-5, the V gene TRBV15; the D is unclear. Per the germline V gene, CDR1 is LNHNV and CDR2 is YYDKDF (reference sequence). The germline V and J ends were trimmed by 1 base and 4 bases, with 13 bases remaining between them. This CDR3 spans 15 amino acids. CDR3 in amino acids: CATSRGTDPGETQYF. The DNA of the CDR3 is TGTGCCACCAGCAGAGGGACGGACCCTGGAGAGACCCAGTACTTC.